These 20 T cell receptor beta chains share one sample of origin, sequenced in a study of T cell repertoires in cytomegalovirus infection. In TCRdb, the reads were re-called with MiXCR into one record per CDR3 protein. The sample includes around 130,000 distinct CDR3 sequences, approximately 9.2% of them seen just once. The sequencing sample was made of PBMCs. These receptors came from a human donor in good health (CMV status not recorded). Some clones in this sample may be carry-over from other donors' samples.

This clonotype was recorded a few times. The genes are TRBV6-4 and TRBJ1-1, with D possibly TRBD1 on 5 matching bases. Trimming cost V 2 bases and J 9 bases, with 13 bases left between them. Germline V lookup: CDR1 MRHNA, CDR2 SNTAGT. CDR3 length equals 13 residues. The CDR3 nucleotides are TGTGCCAGCAGTGACGAAAGGGGTTCAAAAGCTTTCTTT. Encoded protein: CASSDERGSKAFF.

This clonotype was picked up a small number of times. The chain joins TRBV5-4 to TRBJ2-5; 7 positions match TRBD2. Trimming at V came to 7 bases and at J to 2 bases, leaving 5 bases not matched to a gene. This CDR3 contains 13 residues. Germline CDR1 and CDR2: SGHNT and YYREEE (reference sequence). The CDR3 reads CASLNSGQETQYF. The CDR3 nucleotides are TGTGCCAGCCTGAATAGCGGGCAAGAGACCCAGTACTTC.

There are many counts of this clonotype. The CDR3 DNA is TGTGCCAGCAGCTACAGGGGGCAGGGCACTGAAGCTTTCTTT. Protein product: CASSYRGQGTEAFF. This chain uses TRBV7-2 with TRBJ1-1; 9 bases line up with TRBD1. The junction had 4 bases not matched to a gene; V was cut back by 4 bases and J by 4 bases. Germline assignment: CDR1 SGHTA and CDR2 FQGNSA. The CDR3 is 14 residues long.

This clonotype was observed a handful of times. The J gene is TRBJ2-7, the V gene TRBV2; tentative D call: TRBD2 (5 bases). V was cut by 4 bases and J by 3 bases, with 10 bases left in between. Germline CDR1 reads SNHLY; CDR2 reads FYNNEI. The CDR3 length is 13 residues. In DNA form, the CDR3 reads TGTGCCAGCAGTGCTGAACTAGACTACGAGCAGTACTTC. It translates to CASSAELDYEQYF.

This clonotype occurred many times. The chain combines TRBV6-1 with TRBJ1-3, with D unclear. Germline lookup yields CDR1 MNHNS and CDR2 SASEGT. This CDR3 spans 16 amino acids. The V gene lost 7 bases and the J gene lost 0 bases, with 16 bases spanning the gap. The CDR3 loop is CASIRTAVGSGNTIYF. In DNA form, the CDR3 reads TGTGCCAGCATCCGGACCGCGGTTGGCTCTGGAAACACCATATATTTT.

This clonotype was found many times. This chain links TRBV28 with TRBJ1-2; no clear D. CDR1 and CDR2 from the germline V gene are MDHEN and SYDVKM. The V and J ends lost 1 base and 4 bases respectively, with 10 bases between them. There are 14 residues in the CDR3. CDR3 sequence (DNA): TGTGCCAGCAGTTTATACGGCACCCGCTATGGCTACACCTTC. Residues: CASSLYGTRYGYTF.

This clonotype was seen ten or more times. The chain employs TRBV7-2 and TRBJ2-7, with D uncertain. Germline V gives CDR1 SGHTA, CDR2 FQGNSA. The CDR3 totals 13 residues. Trimming removed 3 bases at V and 9 bases at J, with 15 bases between. CDR3 in amino acids: CASSLRTPLVQYF. CDR3 coding DNA: TGTGCCAGCAGCTTGAGGACCCCATTGGTGCAGTACTTC.

This clonotype has at least ten counts. The rearrangement links TRBV7-9 to TRBJ2-3; D uncertain. Germline CDR1 SEHNR, CDR2 FQNEAQ (reference sequence). CDR3 length: 13 residues. Trimming pared 1 base from V and 5 bases from J, leaving 7 bases between. Here the CDR3 DNA reads TGTGCCAGCAGCTTAGATTCGGGAGATACGCAGTATTTT. As protein: CASSLDSGDTQYF.

V gene TRBV3-1 combines with J gene TRBJ1-2; D is ambiguous. Germline V gene data show CDR1 as LGHDT and CDR2 as YNNKEL (reference sequence). V lost 2 bases to trimming and J lost 5 bases, with 15 bases between them. CDR3 length equals 15 residues. This chain's CDR3 is CASSQLERASYGYTF. CDR3 DNA: TGTGCCAGCAGCCAATTGGAGCGGGCCTCATATGGCTACACCTTC.

This clonotype has a count of ten or more. The J gene is TRBJ1-2, the V gene TRBV28; unclear D gene. This CDR3 is built from 12 residues. Germline lookup yields CDR1 MDHEN and CDR2 SYDVKM. V was pared by 10 bases and J by 8 bases, with 17 bases between. The CDR3 bases are TGTGCCACTGAATTGGGGTTAAAAGGCTACACCTTC. This encodes CATELGLKGYTF.

This clonotype appeared many times. The chain joins TRBV19 to TRBJ1-2; D possibly corresponds to TRBD1 (6 bases). The V and J ends lost 4 bases and 7 bases respectively, with 22 bases between them. This CDR3 has 16 residues. CDR1 and CDR2 (germline): LNHDA, SQIVND (reference sequence). As DNA, the CDR3 is TGTGCCAGTAGTACTCTAGGGACACCCATCGAGACTGGCTACACCTTC. As protein: CASSTLGTPIETGYTF.

This clonotype was picked up many times. This chain joins TRBV6-1 and TRBJ1-1; D unresolved. Germline V lookup: CDR1 MNHNS, CDR2 SASEGT. V gave up 6 bases and J gave up 1 base, with 12 bases separating them. This CDR3 is 14 amino acids long. As DNA, the CDR3 is TGTGCCAGCAGCGCTGGCTCCCGGAACACTGAAGCTTTCTTT. Protein product: CASSAGSRNTEAFF.

This clonotype was observed once. V gene TRBV14 combines with J gene TRBJ2-3; D may correspond to TRBD1 or TRBD2 (5 bases each). V was shortened by 0 bases and J by 6 bases, with 13 bases between the two germline ends. Germline loops: CDR1 SGHDN, CDR2 FVKESK. The length of the CDR3 is 15 residues. CDR3 region: CASSQDLRGRDTQYF. The DNA for the CDR3 is TGTGCCAGCAGCCAAGATCTTAGGGGACGGGATACGCAGTATTTT.

This clonotype was observed many times. The chain has TRBV7-2 and TRBJ1-4; D is perhaps TRBD1 (5 bases). The V gene's germline CDR1 is SGHTA and CDR2 FQGNSA. V dropped 0 bases and J dropped 0 bases, with 8 bases sitting between them. The CDR3 consists of 16 residues. CDR3 in DNA: TGTGCCAGCAGCTTAGCCGGGACCGCAACTAATGAAAAACTGTTTTTT. Translated: CASSLAGTATNEKLFF.

This clonotype was observed many times. The chain combines TRBV27 with TRBJ1-1, with 7 bases identical to TRBD1. The J segment lost 1 base and the V segment lost 6 bases, leaving 5 bases of the junction unmatched. Germline V gene lookup returns CDR1 MNHEY and CDR2 SMNVEV (reference sequence). CDR3 length: 14 residues. The CDR3 sequence is CASRTGTANTEAFF. The CDR3 DNA reads as TGTGCCAGCAGAACCGGGACAGCGAACACTGAAGCTTTCTTT.

The genes are TRBV14 and TRBJ2-7; no definite D call. The CDR3 loop spans 14 amino acids. V lost 5 bases and J 2 bases, leaving 13 bases between the germline ends. The V gene's germline CDR1 is SGHDN and CDR2 FVKESK. Written as DNA, the CDR3 is TGTGCCAGCAGCTCCCCCTTGAACACCTACGAGCAGTACTTC. Translating gives CASSSPLNTYEQYF.

J is TRBJ1-1 and V is TRBV3-1, with D possibly TRBD1 on 6 matching bases. Germline CDR1 and CDR2: LGHDT and YNNKEL (reference sequence). CDR3 size: 15 residues. Trimming left V 8 bases short and J 4 bases short, with 20 bases between. The CDR3, as DNA: TGTGCCAGCCGAGGGTCTTCAGGGGTAGGCACTGAAGCTTTCTTT. Protein product: CASRGSSGVGTEAFF.

This clonotype was detected many times. The chain recombines TRBV7-2 with TRBJ2-5; 9 positions match TRBD2. The CDR3 is made up of 13 amino acids. CDR1 and CDR2 (germline): SGHTA, FQGNSA. V was pared by 4 bases and J by 3 bases, with 0 bases of the junction left unmatched. The CDR3 DNA reads as TGTGCCAGCAGCTCTAGCGGGGAAGAGACCCAGTACTTC. Its translation is CASSSSGEETQYF. Full variable domain (remainder filled in from reference TRBV7-2 and TRBJ2-5): GAGVSQSPSNKVTEKGKDVELRCDPISGHTALYWYRQSLGQGLEFLIYFQGNSAPDKSGLPSDRFSAERTGGSVSTLTIQRTQQEDSAVYLCASSSSGEETQYFGPGTRLLVL.

This clonotype has more than one count but fewer than ten. The chain joins TRBV29-1 to TRBJ1-2; weak D call: TRBD1 (5 bases). V lost 3 bases and J lost 0, with 8 bases in between. CDR3 length: 13 amino acids. CDR1 is SQVTM, CDR2 ANQGSEA, per germline. DNA for the CDR3: TGCAGCGTTGACAGGGACCCTAACTATGGCTACACCTTC. Its protein product is CSVDRDPNYGYTF.

This clonotype was recorded many times. This chain links TRBV18 with TRBJ1-2, with D possibly matching TRBD1 (6 bases). The CDR3 covers 15 residues. Trimming removed 0 bases from V and 3 bases from J, with 11 bases in between. Germline V lookup: CDR1 KGHSH, CDR2 LQKENI. CDR3 in DNA: TGTGCCAGCTCACCACCGGGGGGGCGCGACTATGGCTACACCTTC. Protein product: CASSPPGGRDYGYTF. The complete variable domain, with remaining parts taken from reference TRBV18 and TRBJ1-2, reads NAGVMQNPRHLVRRRGQEARLRCSPMKGHSHVYWYRQLPEEGLKFMVYLQKENIIDESGMPKERFSAEFPKEGPSILRIQQVVRGDSAAYFCASSPPGGRDYGYTFGSGTRLTVV.